The clone carrying this TCR beta chain has a count of ten or more. Antigen unknown. The sample comes from a study of blood T cells in healthy people across ages. General study points: Long-lived donors had more naive CD4+ cells and higher diversity than aged donors.

Then a second PCR, running about 6 to 12 cycles, was carried out with a sample-barcoded 5' primer and a J-beta primer mix. TCRdb re-called the 5' RACE reads through MiXCR, storing one row per CDR3 protein. The sample carries more than 650,000 distinct CDR3 sequences, around 24% recorded once. A minimum of 5 micrograms of total RNA was extracted per sample. This same sample was also part of a study on T cells of mothers and their children. This second report adds: Three mothers and their six children, all healthy Caucasians, donated.

This TCR was recovered from a boy aged 10-17 years in good health. The sequenced material came from blood.

DNA for the CDR3: TGTGCCAGCAGCCCGCGGGACAGGGATTACGAGCAGTACTTC. Translated: CASSPRDRDYEQYF. The chain joins TRBV4-2 to TRBJ2-7; the match to TRBD1 covers 9 bases. The CDR3 runs 14 residues. Trimming at V came to 4 bases and at J to 4 bases, leaving 5 bases not matched to a gene. CDR1 is LGHNA, CDR2 YNFKEQ, per germline.